A single sample gave rise to the 3 T cell receptor beta chains below, sequenced in a study of blood T cell repertoires in COVID-19. Method: immunoSEQ multiplex PCR; TCRdb's copy keeps in-frame clones and lacks some. The sample carries more than 300,000 clones, roughly 86% recorded once. The sample comprised PBMCs or T cells enriched from blood (not recorded which). These receptors all stem from a man aged 40-55 years in a cohort exposed to, infected with or recovered from COVID-19 (not recorded which).

The chain couples TRBV3-1 (or the pseudogene TRBV3-2) to TRBJ1-2; a possible D gene is TRBD1 (6 bases). CDR3 size: 14 residues. Germline CDR1 and CDR2: LGHDT and YNNKEL (reference sequence). The V end lost 4 bases, the J end lost 1 base, and 10 bases lay between the germline ends. DNA for the CDR3: TGTGCCAGCAGCCCAGCAGGGGTTAACTATGGCTACACCTTC. This gives the protein CASSPAGVNYGYTF.

The genes are TRBV18 and TRBJ2-7, with 8 bases identical to TRBD2. The CDR3 is made up of 19 amino acids. Germline CDR1 and CDR2: KGHSH and LQKENI. The V and J ends lost 3 bases and 0 bases, in that order; junction bases with no gene match: 16. CDR3 loop: CASSPVSRRAGGSSYEQYF. CDR3 in DNA: TGTGCCAGCTCACCTGTCTCGCGTAGGGCGGGAGGAAGCTCCTACGAGCAGTACTTC.

This clone was seen once. The chain combines TRBV7-2 with TRBJ2-7, with a possible D match to TRBD1 (6 bases). The CDR3 spans 15 residues. The V gene lost 1 base and the J gene lost 3 bases, with 13 bases spanning the gap. Germline assignment: CDR1 SGHTA and CDR2 FQGNSA. CDR3 sequence (DNA): TGTGCCAGCAGCTTAGGGCCGGGACAAAACTACGAGCAGTACTTC. Encoded protein: CASSLGPGQNYEQYF.